Listed here are 4 T cell receptor beta chains from one sample, sequenced in a study of CXCR3-negative and CXCR3-positive naive CD8 T cells. Study results and caveats: Hydrophobicity of TRB CDR3s was greater in CXCR3-positive naive cells than in CXCR3-negative naive cells.

It was by 5' RACE with UMI labels that the TRB cDNA libraries were prepared. TCRdb processed the 5' RACE reads again and assigns one entry to each CDR3 protein, with no DNA. The listing contains about 150,000 distinct CDR3 sequences. The antigens these receptors bind are not known. Sequencing input: naive CXCR3+ CD8+ T cells from blood. Indicated subset: CD45RO-CCR7+CD27+CD95- naive CD8+ T cells expressing CXCR3 (TNR3+). The source is a human donor in good health. Some clones in this sample may be carry-over from other donors' samples.

This chain connects TRBV5-1 to TRBJ1-1. This CDR3 is built from 12 residues. The germline gives CDR1 SGHRS, CDR2 YFSETQ. CDR3 region: CASSLDQLEAFF. The full variable domain, completed using reference TRBV5-1 and TRBJ1-1, is KAGVTQTPRYLIKTRGQQVTLSCSPISGHRSVSWYQQTPGQGLQFLFEYFSETQRNKGNFPGRFSGRQFSNSRSEMNVSTLELGDSALYLCASSLDQLEAFFGQGTRLTVV.

This chain links TRBV13 with TRBJ2-2. Germline V gene lookup returns CDR1 PRHDT and CDR2 FYEKMQ (reference sequence). The CDR3 length is 12 residues. The CDR3 loop reads CASSFGNGELFF. Full variable domain (remainder filled in from reference TRBV13 and TRBJ2-2): AAGVIQSPRHLIKEKRETATLKCYPIPRHDTVYWYQQGPGQDPQFLISFYEKMQSDKGSIPDRFSAQQFSDYHSELNMSSLELGDSALYFCASSFGNGELFFGEGSRLTVL.

The chain links TRBV19 to TRBJ2-7. The CDR3 loop spans 16 amino acids. Looked up from germline, CDR1 is LNHDA and CDR2 is SQIVND (reference sequence). CDR3 sequence: CASSMRIDTSSYEQYF.

This chain joins TRBV13 and TRBJ2-6; TCRdb returns TRBD2, unconfirmable since there is no DNA. The germline V gene has CDR1 PRHDT and CDR2 FYEKMQ (reference sequence). This CDR3 region has 14 residues. CDR3 amino acids: CASSVWAGANVLTF. Full variable domain (outside the CDR3, taken from reference TRBV13 and TRBJ2-6): AAGVIQSPRHLIKEKRETATLKCYPIPRHDTVYWYQQGPGQDPQFLISFYEKMQSDKGSIPDRFSAQQFSDYHSELNMSSLELGDSALYFCASSVWAGANVLTFGAGSRLTVL.